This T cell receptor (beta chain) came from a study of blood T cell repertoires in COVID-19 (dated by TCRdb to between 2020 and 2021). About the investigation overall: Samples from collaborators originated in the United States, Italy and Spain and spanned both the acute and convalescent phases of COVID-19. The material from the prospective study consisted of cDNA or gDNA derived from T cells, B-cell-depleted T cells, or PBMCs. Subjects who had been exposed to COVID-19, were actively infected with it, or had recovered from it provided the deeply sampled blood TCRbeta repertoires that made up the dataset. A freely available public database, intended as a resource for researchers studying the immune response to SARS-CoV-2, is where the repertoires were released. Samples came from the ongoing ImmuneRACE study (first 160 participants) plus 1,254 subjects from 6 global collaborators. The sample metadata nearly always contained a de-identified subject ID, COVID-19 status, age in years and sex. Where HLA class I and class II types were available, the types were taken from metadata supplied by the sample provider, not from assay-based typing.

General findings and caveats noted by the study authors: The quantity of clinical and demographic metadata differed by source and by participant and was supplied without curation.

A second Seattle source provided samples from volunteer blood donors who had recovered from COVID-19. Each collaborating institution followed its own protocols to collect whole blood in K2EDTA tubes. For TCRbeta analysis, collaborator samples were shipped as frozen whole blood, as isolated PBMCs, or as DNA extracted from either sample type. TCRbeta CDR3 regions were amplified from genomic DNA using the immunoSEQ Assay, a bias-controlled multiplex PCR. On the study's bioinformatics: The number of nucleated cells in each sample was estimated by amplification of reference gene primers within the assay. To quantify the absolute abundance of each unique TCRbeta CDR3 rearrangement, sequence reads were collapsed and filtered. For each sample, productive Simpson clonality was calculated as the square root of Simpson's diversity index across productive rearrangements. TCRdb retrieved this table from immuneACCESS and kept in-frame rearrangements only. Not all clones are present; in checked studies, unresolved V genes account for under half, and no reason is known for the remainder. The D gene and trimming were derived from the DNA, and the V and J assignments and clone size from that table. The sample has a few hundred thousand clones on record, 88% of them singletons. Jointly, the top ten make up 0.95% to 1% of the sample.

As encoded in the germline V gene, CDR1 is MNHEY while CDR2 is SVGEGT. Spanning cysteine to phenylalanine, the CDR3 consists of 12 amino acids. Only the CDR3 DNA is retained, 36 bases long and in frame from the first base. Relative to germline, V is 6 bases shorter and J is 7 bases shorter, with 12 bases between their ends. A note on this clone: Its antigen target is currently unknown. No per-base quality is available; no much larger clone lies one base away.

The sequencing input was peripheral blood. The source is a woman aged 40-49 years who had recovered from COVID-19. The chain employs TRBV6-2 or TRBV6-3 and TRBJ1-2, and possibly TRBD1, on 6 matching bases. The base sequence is TGTGCCAGCAGCGCCGGACAGACTGGCTACACCTTC. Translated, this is CASSAGQTGYTF.